The clone carrying this T cell receptor (beta chain) appeared a single time. Its target is not known. The sample is drawn from a study of shared clonotypes between healthy human individuals. Study results and limitations: Generation probabilities of non-shared clonotypes were lower (relative to those shared by all four donors).

V lost 0 bases and J lost 4; bases outside the gene matches: 8. This CDR3 contains 18 residues. CDR1 is GTSNPN and CDR2 is SVGIG in the germline V gene (reference sequence). Using immunoSEQ multiplex PCR, the repertoire was profiled, and TCRdb retains in-frame clones only, with some absent. The sample consists of 950,000 to 1,100,000 clones, around 82% of them appearing once. Source material: memory CD4+ T cells from PBMCs. Subset reported: CD45RA-negative fraction. The gene calls are TRBV30 and TRBJ2-3, with 15 bases identical to TRBD2. The sequence came from a man in his late teens or twenties in good health. Some clones in this sample may be carry-over from other donors' samples. The CDR3 sequence is CAWSVRSGLAGGPDTQYF. CDR3 coding DNA: TGTGCCTGGAGTGTACGAAGTGGACTAGCGGGAGGGCCAGATACGCAGTATTTT.